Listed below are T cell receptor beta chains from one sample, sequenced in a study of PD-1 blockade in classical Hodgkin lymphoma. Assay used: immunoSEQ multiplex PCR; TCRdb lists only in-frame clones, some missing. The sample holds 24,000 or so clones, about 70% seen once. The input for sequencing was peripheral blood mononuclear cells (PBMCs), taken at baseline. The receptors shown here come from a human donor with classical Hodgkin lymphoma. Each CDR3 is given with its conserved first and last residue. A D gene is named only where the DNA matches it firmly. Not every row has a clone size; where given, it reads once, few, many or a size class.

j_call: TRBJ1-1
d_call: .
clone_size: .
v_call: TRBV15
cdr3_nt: TGTGCCACCGCTAGTTCTGACTCAGGGTACCCTGAAGCTTTCTTT
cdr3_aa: CATASSDSGYPEAFF

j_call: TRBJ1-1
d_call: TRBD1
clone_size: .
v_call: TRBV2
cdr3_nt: TGTGCCAGCAGTTTATCAGGGGGGTCGGCTACTGAAGCTTTCTTT
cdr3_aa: CASSLSGGSATEAFF

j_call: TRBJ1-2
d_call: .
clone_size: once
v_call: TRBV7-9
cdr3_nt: TGTGCCAGCAGCTTGGACAGCCGGGGCTATGGCTACACCTTC
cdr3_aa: CASSLDSRGYGYTF

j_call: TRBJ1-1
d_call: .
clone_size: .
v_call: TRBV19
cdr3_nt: TGTGCCAGTAGTGGAATGACCGACGAAGCTTTCTTT
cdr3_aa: CASSGMTDEAFF

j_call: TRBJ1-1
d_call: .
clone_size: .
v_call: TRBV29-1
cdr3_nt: TGCAGCGTGCACGATTCCAGCGCAGCTTTCTTT
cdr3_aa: CSVHDSSAAFF

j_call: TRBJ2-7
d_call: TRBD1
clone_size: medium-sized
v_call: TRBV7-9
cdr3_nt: TGTGCCAGCAGCTTAGGTGAGGGGGCGCAGGGCTACGAGCAGTACTTC
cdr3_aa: CASSLGEGAQGYEQYF

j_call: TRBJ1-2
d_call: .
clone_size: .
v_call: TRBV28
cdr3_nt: TGTGCCAGCAGCACGCCCTCCTTGGACGGGTTTAACTATGGCTACACCTTC
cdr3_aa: CASSTPSLDGFNYGYTF

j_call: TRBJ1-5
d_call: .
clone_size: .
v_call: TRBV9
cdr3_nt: TGTGCCAGCAGCGCGGGGGGTCAGCCCCAGCATTTT
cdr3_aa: CASSAGGQPQHF

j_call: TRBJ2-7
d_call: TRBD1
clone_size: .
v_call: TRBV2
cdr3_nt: TGTGCCAGCAGTGAAGAGGTACAGGGGACAACCTACGAGCAGTACTTC
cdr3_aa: CASSEEVQGTTYEQYF

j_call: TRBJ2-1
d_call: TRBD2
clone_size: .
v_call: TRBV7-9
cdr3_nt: TGTGCCAGCAGCTTAGGGGAGGCAGCGGGGGGGCCGTTCTACAATGAGCAGTTCTTC
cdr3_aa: CASSLGEAAGGPFYNEQFF

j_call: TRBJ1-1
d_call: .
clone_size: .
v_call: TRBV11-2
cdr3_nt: TGTGCCAGCAGCTTATTCTGGAGGGAGACTGAAGCTTTCTTT
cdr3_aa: CASSLFWRETEAFF

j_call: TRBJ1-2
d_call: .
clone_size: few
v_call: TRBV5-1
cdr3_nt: TGCGCCAGCAGCTTGGTGACGGACGCTAACTATGGCTACACCTTC
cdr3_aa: CASSLVTDANYGYTF

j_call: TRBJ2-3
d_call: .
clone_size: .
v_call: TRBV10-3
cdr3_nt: TGTGCCATCAGTGATTATGAGACAGGCACAGATACGCAGTATTTT
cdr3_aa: CAISDYETGTDTQYF

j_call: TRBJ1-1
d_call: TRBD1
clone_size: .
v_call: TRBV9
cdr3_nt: TGTGCCAGCAGCGTAGCTCAGGGGGCGATGAACACTGAAGCTTTCTTT
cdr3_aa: CASSVAQGAMNTEAFF

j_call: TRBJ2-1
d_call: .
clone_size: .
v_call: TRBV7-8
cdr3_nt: TGTGCCAGCAGCTTAAATTGGGCAGACCCCTACAATGAGCAGTTCTTC
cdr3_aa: CASSLNWADPYNEQFF

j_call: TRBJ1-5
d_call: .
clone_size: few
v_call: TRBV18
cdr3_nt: TGTGCCAGCTCACCACCGGGTGGGGGGCATGGCAATCAGCCCCAGCATTTT
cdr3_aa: CASSPPGGGHGNQPQHF

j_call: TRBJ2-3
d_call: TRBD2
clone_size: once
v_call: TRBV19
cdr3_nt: TGTGCCAGTAGCCGAACCCCTCTAGCGGGGGGAGGCACAGATACGCAGTATTTT
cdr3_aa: CASSRTPLAGGGTDTQYF

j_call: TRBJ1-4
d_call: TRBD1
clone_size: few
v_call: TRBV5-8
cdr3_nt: TGTGCCAGCAGCTTGGGACAGGGGAGTGAAAAACTGTTTTTT
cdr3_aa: CASSLGQGSEKLFF

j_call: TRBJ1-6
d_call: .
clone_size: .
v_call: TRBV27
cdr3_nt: TGTGCCAGCACCTACGCGCCGACGCCTTATTCACCCCTCCACTTT
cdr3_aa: CASTYAPTPYSPLHF

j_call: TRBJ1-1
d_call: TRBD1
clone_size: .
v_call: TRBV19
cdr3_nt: TGTGCCAGTAGCCACGACAGGGGGGACACTGAAGCTTTCTTT
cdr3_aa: CASSHDRGDTEAFF

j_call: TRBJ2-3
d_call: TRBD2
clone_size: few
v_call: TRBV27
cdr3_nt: TGTGCCAGCAGCCAGATCGGGACTAGTGGGTGGGTTGGGACAGATACGCAGTATTTT
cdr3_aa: CASSQIGTSGWVGTDTQYF

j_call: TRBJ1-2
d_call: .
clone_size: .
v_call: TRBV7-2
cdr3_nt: TGTGCCAGCAGCTCACGGGGGGCAGGCAGCTACACCTTC
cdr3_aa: CASSSRGAGSYTF

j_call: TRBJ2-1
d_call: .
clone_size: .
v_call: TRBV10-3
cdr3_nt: TGTGCCATCACCCGGACAACCTCCTCCTACAATGAGCAGTTCTTC
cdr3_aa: CAITRTTSSYNEQFF

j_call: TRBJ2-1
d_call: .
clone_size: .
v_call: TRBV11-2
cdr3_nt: TGTGCCAGCAGCTTTCTTTTTGGGGGACAATACAATGAGCAGTTCTTC
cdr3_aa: CASSFLFGGQYNEQFF

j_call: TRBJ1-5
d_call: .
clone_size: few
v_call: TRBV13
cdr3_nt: TGTGCCAGCAGCGTACAGGGTTCACGTCAGCCCCAGCATTTT
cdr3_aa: CASSVQGSRQPQHF

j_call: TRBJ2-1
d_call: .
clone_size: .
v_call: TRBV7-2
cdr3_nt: TGTGCCAGCAGCTTAAGTAACGGACTAAGGCGGGATGAGCAGTTCTTC
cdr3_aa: CASSLSNGLRRDEQFF

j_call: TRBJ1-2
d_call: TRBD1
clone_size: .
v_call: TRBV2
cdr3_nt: TGTGCCAGCAGTGGGTCCCAGGGGGCTGGTGGCTACACCTTC
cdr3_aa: CASSGSQGAGGYTF

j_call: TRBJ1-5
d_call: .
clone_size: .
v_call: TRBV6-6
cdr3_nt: TGTGCCAGTAGAGGGGGGGCCAATCAGCCCCAGCATTTT
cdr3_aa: CASRGGANQPQHF

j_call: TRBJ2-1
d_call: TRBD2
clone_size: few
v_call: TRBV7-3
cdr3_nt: TGTGCCAGCAGCCCCCGGACTAGCGGGGGGTCCCTGGAGCAGTTCTTC
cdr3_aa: CASSPRTSGGSLEQFF

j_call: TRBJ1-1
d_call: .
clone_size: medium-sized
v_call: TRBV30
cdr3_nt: TGTGCCTGGGAGCTAATGGGGCAGGTCACTGTCAACACTGAAGCTTTCTTT
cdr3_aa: CAWELMGQVTVNTEAFF

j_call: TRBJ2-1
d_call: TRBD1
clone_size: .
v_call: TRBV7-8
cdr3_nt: TGTGCCAGCAGCGCCTGGACAGGGATTTACAATGAGCAGTTCTTC
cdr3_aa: CASSAWTGIYNEQFF

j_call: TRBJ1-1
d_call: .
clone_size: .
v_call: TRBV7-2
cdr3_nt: TGTGCCAGCAGCTTATTGCGGACGAACACTGAAGCTTTCTTT
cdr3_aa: CASSLLRTNTEAFF

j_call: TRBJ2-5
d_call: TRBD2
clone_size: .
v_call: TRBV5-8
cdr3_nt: TGTGCCAGCAGCTTTTTTGGGCGGGGGGGCCGAGAGACCCAGTACTTC
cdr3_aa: CASSFFGRGGRETQYF

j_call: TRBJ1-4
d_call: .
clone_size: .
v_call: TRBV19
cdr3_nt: TGTGCCAGTAGCCAACCAGAAACAACTAATGAAAAACTGTTTTTT
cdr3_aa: CASSQPETTNEKLFF

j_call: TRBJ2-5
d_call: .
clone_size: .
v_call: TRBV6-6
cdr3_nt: TGTGCCAGCAGTTTCCAAGAGACCCAGTACTTC
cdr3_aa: CASSFQETQYF

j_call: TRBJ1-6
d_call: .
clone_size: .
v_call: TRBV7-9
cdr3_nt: TGTGCCAGCAGCTCGTCGACAGCTTTCTATTCACCCCTCCACTTT
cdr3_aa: CASSSSTAFYSPLHF

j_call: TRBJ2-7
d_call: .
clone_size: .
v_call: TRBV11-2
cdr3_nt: TGTGCCAGCAGACTTAGGGGGGGCGAGCAGTACTTC
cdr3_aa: CASRLRGGEQYF

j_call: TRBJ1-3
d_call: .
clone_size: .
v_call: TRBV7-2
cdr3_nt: TGTGCCAGCAGCTCGAGACAGGCCCCTGGAAACACCATATATTTT
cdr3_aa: CASSSRQAPGNTIYF

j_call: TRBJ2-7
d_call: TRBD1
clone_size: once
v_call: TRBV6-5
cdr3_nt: TGTGCCAGCAGTTACTCTGACAGGGCCGAAAACGAGCAGTACTTC
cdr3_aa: CASSYSDRAENEQYF

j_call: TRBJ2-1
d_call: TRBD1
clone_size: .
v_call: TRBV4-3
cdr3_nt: TGCGCCAGCAGCCAGACAGGGTCCGGATACAATGAGCAGTTCTTC
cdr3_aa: CASSQTGSGYNEQFF

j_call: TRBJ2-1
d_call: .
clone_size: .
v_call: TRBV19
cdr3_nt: TGTGCCAGTAGTGTTGCGGGGATGAATGAGCAGTTCTTC
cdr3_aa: CASSVAGMNEQFF

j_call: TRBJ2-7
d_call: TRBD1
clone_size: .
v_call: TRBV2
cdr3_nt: TGTGCCAGCAGTGCGGAGACAGGGGGCGCTCCGTACTTC
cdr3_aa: CASSAETGGAPYF

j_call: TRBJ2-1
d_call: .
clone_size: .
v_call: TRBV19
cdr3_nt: TGTGCCAGTAGTATCCGGGCGGGGAGCTCCTACAATGAGCAGTTCTTC
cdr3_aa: CASSIRAGSSYNEQFF

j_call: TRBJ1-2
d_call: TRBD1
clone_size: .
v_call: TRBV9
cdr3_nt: TGTGCCAGCAGCGTAGCTGGACAGGGGAACGTCTATGGCTACACCTTC
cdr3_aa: CASSVAGQGNVYGYTF

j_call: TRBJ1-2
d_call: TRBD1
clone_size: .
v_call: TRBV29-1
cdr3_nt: TGCAGCGTGGGACAGGGCAGCGATGGCTACACCTTC
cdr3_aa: CSVGQGSDGYTF

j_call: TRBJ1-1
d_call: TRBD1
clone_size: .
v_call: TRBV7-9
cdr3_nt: TGTGCCAGCAGCCACCAGGGAGACAGGGGCACTGAAGCTTTCTTT
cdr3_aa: CASSHQGDRGTEAFF

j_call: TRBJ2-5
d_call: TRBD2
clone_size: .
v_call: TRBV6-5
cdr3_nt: TGTGCCAGCAGTTACACTAGGACTAGCAAAGAGACCCAGTACTTC
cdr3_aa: CASSYTRTSKETQYF

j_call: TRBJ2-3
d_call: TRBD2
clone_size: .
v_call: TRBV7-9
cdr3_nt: TGTGCCAGCAGCGGACTAGCGGGGAGCGATAGCACAGATACGCAGTATTTT
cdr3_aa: CASSGLAGSDSTDTQYF

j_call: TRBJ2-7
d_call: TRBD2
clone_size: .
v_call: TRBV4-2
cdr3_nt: TGTGCCAGCAGCCAATCCTCCAGCGGGGGCTACGAGCAGTACTTC
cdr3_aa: CASSQSSSGGYEQYF

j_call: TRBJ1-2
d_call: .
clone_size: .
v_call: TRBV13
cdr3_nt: TGTGCCAGCAGCTTAGAGAGAAAAGCTGGCTACACCTTC
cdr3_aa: CASSLERKAGYTF

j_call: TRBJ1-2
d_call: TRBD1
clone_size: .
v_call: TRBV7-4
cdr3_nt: TGTGCCAGCAGCTTAAAAGGGGGCTGCTATGGCTACACCTTC
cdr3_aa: CASSLKGGCYGYTF